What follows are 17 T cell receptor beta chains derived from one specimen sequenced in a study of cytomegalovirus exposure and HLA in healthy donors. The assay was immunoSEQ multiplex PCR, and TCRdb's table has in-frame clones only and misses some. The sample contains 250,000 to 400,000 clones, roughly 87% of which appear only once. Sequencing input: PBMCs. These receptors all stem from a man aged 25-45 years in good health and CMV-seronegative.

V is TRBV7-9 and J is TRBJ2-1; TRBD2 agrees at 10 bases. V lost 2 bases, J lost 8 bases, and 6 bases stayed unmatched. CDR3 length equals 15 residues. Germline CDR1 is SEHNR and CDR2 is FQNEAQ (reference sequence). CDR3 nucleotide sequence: TGTGCCAGCAGCTTAATGAGCGGGGGGGCCTATGAGCAGTTCTTC. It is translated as CASSLMSGGAYEQFF.

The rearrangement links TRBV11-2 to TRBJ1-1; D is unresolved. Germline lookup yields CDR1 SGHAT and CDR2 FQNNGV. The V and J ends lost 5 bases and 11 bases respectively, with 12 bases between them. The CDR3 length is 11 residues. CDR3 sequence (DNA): TGTGCCAGCAGCCACGGACTTTGGGCTTTCTTT. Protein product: CASSHGLWAFF.

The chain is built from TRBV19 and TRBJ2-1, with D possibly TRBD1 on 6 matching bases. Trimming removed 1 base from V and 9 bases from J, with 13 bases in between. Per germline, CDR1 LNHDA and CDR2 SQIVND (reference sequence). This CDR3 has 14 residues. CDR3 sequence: CASSIVPGAGEQFF. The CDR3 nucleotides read TGTGCCAGTAGTATAGTCCCAGGGGCCGGTGAGCAGTTCTTC.

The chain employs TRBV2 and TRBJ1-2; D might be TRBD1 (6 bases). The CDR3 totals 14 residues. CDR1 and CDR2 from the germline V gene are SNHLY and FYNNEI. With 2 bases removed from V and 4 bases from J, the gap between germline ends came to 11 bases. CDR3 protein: CASSELAGAYGYTF. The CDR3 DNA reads TGTGCCAGCAGTGAATTAGCGGGGGCCTATGGCTACACCTTC.

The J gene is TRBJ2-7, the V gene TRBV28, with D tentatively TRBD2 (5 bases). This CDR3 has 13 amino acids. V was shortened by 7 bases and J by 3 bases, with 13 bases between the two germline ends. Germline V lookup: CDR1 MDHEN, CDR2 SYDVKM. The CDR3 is CASTRTGVYEQYF. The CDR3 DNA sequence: TGTGCCAGCACTCGTACCGGGGTCTACGAGCAGTACTTC.

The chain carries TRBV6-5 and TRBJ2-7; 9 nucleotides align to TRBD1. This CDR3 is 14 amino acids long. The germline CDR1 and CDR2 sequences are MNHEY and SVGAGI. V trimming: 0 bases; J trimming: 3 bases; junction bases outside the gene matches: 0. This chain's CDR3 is CASSYSGQGYEQYF. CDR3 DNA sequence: TGTGCCAGCAGTTACTCGGGACAGGGCTACGAGCAGTACTTC.

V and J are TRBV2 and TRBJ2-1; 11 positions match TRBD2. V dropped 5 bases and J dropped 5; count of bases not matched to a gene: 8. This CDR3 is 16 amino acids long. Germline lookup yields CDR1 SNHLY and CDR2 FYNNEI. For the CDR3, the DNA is TGTGCCAGCAGTCCCGGGGGGACTAGCGGAAACAATGAGCAGTTCTTC. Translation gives CASSPGGTSGNNEQFF.

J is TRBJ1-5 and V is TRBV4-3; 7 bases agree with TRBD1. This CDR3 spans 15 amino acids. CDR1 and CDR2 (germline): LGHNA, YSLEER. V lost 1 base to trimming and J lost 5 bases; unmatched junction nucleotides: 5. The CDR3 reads CASSQARDSYQPQHF. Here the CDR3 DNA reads TGCGCCAGCAGCCAAGCCCGGGACAGCTATCAGCCCCAGCATTTT.

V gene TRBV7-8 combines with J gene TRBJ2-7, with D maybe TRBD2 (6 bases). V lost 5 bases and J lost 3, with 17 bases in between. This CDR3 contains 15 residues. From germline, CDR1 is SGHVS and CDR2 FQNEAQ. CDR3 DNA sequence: TGTGCCAGCAGCCCTAGGGGTAGCGGCGGCTACGAGCAGTACTTC. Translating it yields CASSPRGSGGYEQYF.

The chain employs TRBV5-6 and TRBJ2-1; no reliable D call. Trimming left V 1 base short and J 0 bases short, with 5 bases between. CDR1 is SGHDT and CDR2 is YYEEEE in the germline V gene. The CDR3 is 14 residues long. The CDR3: CASSLPGSYNEQFF. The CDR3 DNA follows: TGTGCCAGCAGCTTGCCGGGCTCCTACAATGAGCAGTTCTTC.

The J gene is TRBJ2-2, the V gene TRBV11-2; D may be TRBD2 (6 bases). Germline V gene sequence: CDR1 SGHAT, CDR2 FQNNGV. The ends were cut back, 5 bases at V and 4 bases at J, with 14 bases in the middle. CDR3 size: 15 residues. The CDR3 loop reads CASSPRWEVTGELFF. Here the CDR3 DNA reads TGTGCCAGCAGCCCGCGTTGGGAGGTCACCGGGGAGCTGTTTTTT.

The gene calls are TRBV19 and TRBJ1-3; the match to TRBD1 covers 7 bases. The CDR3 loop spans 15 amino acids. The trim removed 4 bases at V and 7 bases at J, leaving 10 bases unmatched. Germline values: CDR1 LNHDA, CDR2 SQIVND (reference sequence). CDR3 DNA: TGTGCCAGTAGTACATACAGGGGTTCGGAGAACACCATATATTTT. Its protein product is CASSTYRGSENTIYF.

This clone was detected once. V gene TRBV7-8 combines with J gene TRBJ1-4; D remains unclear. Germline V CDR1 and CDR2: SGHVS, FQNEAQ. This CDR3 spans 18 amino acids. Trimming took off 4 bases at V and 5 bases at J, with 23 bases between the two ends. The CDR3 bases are TGTGCCAGCAGCTGGTCGAGGGAAGAAGGACCTATAAATGAAAAACTGTTTTTT. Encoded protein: CASSWSREEGPINEKLFF. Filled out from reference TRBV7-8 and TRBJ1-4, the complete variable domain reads GAGVSQSPRYKVAKRGQDVALRCDPISGHVSLFWYQQALGQGPEFLTYFQNEAQLDKSGLPSDRFFAERPEGSVSTLKIQRTQQEDSAVYLCASSWSREEGPINEKLFFGSGTQLSVL.

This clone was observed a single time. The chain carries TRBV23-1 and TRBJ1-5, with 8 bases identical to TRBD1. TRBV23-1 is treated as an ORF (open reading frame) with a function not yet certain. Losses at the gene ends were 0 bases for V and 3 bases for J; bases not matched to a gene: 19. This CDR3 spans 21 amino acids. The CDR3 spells CASSQSLWGWTGYGSNQPQHF. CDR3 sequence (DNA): TGCGCCAGCAGTCAATCTCTTTGGGGGTGGACAGGGTATGGCTCCAATCAGCCCCAGCATTTT.

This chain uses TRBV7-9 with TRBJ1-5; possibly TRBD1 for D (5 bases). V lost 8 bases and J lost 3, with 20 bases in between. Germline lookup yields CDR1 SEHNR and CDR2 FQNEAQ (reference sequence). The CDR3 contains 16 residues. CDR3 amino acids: CASADGRQTHNQPQHF. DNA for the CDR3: TGTGCCAGCGCAGACGGGAGACAGACACACAATCAGCCCCAGCATTTT.

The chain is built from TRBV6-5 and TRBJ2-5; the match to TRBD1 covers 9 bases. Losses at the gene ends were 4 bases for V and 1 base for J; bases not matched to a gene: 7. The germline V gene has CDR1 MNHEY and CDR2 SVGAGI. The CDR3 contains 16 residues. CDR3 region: CASSSSGTGIQETQYF. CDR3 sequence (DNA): TGTGCCAGCAGTTCGTCCGGGACAGGGATCCAAGAGACCCAGTACTTC.

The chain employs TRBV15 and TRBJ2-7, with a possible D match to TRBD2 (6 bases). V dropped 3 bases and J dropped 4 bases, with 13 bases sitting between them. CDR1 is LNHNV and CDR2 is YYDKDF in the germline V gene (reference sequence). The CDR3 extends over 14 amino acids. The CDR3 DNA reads TGTGCCACCAGCAGTGCCGGGGGAAGGTACGAGCAGTACTTC. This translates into CATSSAGGRYEQYF.